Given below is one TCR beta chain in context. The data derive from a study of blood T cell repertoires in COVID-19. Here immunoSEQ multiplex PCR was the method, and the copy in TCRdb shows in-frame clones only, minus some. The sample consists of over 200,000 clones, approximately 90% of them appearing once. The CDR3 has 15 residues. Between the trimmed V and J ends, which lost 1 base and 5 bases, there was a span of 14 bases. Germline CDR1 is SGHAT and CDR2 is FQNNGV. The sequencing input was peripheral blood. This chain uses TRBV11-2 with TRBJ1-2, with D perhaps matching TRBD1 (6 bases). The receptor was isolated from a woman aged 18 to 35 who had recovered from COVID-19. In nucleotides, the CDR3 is TGTGCCAGCAGCTTAGGTACAGGGAAGCTTTATGGCTACACCTTC. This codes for CASSLGTGKLYGYTF.